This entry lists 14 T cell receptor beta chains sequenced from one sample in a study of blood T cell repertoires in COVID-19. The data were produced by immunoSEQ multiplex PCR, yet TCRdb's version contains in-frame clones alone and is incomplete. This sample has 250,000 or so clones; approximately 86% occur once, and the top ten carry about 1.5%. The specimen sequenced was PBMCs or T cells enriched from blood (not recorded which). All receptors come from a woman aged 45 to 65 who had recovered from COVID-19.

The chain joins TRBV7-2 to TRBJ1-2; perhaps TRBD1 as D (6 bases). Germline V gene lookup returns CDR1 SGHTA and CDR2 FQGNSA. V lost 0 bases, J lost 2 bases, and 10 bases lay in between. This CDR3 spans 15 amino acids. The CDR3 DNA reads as TGTGCCAGCAGCTTAGCGGACGGACAGAACTATGGCTACACCTTC. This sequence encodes CASSLADGQNYGYTF.

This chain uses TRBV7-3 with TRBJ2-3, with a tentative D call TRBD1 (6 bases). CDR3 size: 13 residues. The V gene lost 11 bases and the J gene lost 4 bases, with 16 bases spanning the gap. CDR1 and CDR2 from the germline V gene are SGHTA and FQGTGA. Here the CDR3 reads CAGSIGGADTQYF. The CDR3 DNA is TGTGCCGGTTCCATTGGGGGCGCAGATACGCAGTATTTT.

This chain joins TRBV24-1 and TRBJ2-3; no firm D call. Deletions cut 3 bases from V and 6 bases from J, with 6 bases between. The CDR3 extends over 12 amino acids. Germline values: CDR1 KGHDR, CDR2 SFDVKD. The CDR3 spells CATSDQMDTQYF. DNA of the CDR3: TGTGCCACCAGTGATCAGATGGATACGCAGTATTTT.

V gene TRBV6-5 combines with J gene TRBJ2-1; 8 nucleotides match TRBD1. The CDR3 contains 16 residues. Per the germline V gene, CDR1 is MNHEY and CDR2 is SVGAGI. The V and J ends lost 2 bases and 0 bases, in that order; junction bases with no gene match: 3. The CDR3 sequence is CASSYLDRGSYNEQFF. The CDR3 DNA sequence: TGTGCCAGCAGTTACCTTGACAGGGGCTCCTACAATGAGCAGTTCTTC.

The CDR3 region is CASRDRLAGLYEQYF. The CDR3 DNA is TGTGCCAGCAGAGATCGCCTAGCGGGACTCTACGAGCAGTACTTC. This chain uses TRBV6-5 with TRBJ2-7; 9 nucleotides match TRBD2. V was pared by 6 bases and J by 3 bases, with 9 bases of the junction left unmatched. The CDR3 runs 15 residues. CDR1 is MNHEY, CDR2 SVGAGI, per germline.

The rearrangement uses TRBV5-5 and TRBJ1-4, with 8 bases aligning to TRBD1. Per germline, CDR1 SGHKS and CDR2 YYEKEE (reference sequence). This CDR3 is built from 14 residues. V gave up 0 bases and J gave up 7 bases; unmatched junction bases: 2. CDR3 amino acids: CASSLGRGREKLFF. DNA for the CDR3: TGTGCCAGCAGCTTGGGCAGGGGGCGTGAAAAACTGTTTTTT.

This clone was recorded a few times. CDR3 sequence (DNA): TGTGCCAGCAGCTCGCAGACTAGCGGGAGAATAGGAGAGTACTTC. Translated: CASSSQTSGRIGEYF. V is TRBV11-2 and J is TRBJ2-7, with TRBD2 identical over 12 bases. The CDR3 has 15 residues. Germline values: CDR1 SGHAT, CDR2 FQNNGV. Germline trimming cut 4 bases from V and 11 bases from J; bases unmatched to any gene: 12.

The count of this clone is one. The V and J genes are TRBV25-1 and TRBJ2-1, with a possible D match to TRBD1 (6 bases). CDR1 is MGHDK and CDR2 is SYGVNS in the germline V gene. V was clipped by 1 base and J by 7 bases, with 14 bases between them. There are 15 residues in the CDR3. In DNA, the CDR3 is TGTGCCAGCAGTGAATTAGGACAGCCGGGGAATGAGCAGTTCTTC. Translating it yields CASSELGQPGNEQFF. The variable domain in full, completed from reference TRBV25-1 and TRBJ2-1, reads EADIYQTPRYLVIGTGKKITLECSQTMGHDKMYWYQQDPGMELHLIHYSYGVNSTEKGDLSSESTVSRIRTEHFPLTLESARPSHTSQYLCASSELGQPGNEQFFGPGTRLTVL.

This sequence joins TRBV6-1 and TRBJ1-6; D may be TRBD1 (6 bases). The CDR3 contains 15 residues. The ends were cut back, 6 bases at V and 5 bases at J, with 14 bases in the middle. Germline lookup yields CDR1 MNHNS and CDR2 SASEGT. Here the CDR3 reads CASRIGQLNNSPLHF. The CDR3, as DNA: TGTGCCAGCAGAATAGGACAGCTTAATAATTCACCCCTCCACTTT.

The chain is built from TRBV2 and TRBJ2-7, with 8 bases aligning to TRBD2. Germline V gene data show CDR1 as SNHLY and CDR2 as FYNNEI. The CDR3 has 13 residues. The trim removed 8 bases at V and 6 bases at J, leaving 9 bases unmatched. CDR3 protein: CASQRESSGEQYF. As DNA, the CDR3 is TGTGCCAGCCAGCGGGAGAGTTCAGGCGAGCAGTACTTC.

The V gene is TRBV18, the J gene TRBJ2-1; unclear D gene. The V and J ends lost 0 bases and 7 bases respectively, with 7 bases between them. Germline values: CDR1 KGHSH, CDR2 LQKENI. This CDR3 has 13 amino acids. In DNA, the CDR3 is TGTGCCAGCTCACCACCTCCCGGGAATGAGCAGTTCTTC. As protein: CASSPPPGNEQFF.

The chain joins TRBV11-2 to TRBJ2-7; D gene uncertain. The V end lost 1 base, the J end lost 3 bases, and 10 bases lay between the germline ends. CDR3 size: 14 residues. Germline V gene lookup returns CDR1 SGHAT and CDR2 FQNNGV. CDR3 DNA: TGTGCCAGCAGCTTAGGGCGGCAGCACTACGAGCAGTACTTC. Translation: CASSLGRQHYEQYF.

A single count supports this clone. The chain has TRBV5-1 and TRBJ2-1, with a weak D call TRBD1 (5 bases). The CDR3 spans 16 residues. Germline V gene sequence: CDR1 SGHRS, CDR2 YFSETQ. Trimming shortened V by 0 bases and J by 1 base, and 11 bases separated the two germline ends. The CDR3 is CASSLALKGSYNEQFF. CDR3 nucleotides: TGCGCCAGCAGCTTGGCCTTAAAGGGGTCCTACAATGAGCAGTTCTTC. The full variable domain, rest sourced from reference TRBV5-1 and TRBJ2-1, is KAGVTQTPRYLIKTRGQQVTLSCSPISGHRSVSWYQQTPGQGLQFLFEYFSETQRNKGNFPGRFSGRQFSNSRSEMNVSTLELGDSALYLCASSLALKGSYNEQFFGPGTRLTVL.

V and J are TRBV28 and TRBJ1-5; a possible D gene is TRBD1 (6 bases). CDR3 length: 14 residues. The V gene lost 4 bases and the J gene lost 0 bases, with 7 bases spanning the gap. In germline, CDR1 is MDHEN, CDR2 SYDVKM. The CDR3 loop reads CASSYRDSNQPQHF. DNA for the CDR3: TGTGCCAGCAGTTACAGGGATAGCAATCAGCCCCAGCATTTT.